The entry below describes one T cell receptor beta chain. Its antigen is still unknown. Base qualities are missing; no much larger clone stands one base away. Each collaborating institution followed its own protocols to collect whole blood in K2EDTA tubes. For TCRbeta analysis, collaborators shipped samples in one of three forms: frozen whole blood, isolated PBMCs, or DNA extracted from either of those sample types. TCRbeta CDR3 regions were amplified from genomic DNA using the immunoSEQ Assay, a bias-controlled multiplex PCR. Per the source publication's procedure: Within the assay, amplification of reference gene primers was used to estimate how many nucleated cells each sample contained. Sequence reads were collapsed and filtered to measure the absolute abundance of every unique TCRbeta CDR3 rearrangement. For each sample, productive Simpson clonality was calculated by taking the square root of Simpson's diversity index across productive rearrangements. This is the immuneACCESS table as TCRdb keeps it, with only in-frame sequences that have V and J called. A part of the clones is gone; compared with another copy, unresolved V genes explain less than half, and the rest is unexplained. V and J calls and clone size are given by that table; D and trimming were obtained from the DNA. The sample includes 110,000 to 150,000 clones, with around 86% observed a single time. The ten most abundant clones make up around 5% of the sample.

The sample comes from a study of blood T cell repertoires in COVID-19 (dated by TCRdb to 2020 to 2021). Study-wide context: Collaborator samples came from the United States, Italy and Spain and covered acute and convalescent phases of COVID-19. The material from the prospective study consisted of cDNA or gDNA derived from T cells, B-cell-depleted T cells, or PBMCs. Subjects who had been exposed to COVID-19, were actively infected with it, or had recovered from it provided the deeply sampled blood TCRbeta repertoires that made up the dataset. The repertoires were released in a freely available public database meant as a resource for research on the immune response to SARS-CoV-2. The samples were drawn from two sources: the first 160 participants of the ongoing ImmuneRACE study, and 950 to 1,500 subjects contributed by 6 global collaborators. The sample metadata nearly always contained a de-identified subject ID, COVID-19 status, age in years and sex. Where available, HLA class I and class II types were obtained from metadata supplied by the sample provider rather than from assay-based typing.

Broad study findings and their caveats: The amount of clinical and demographic metadata varied by source and participant and was provided uncurated.

The sample comprised peripheral blood. The sequence came from a human donor in a cohort sampled during active COVID-19.

The nucleotide sequence reads as follows: TGCGCCAGCAGCTTGGCTCAGGGGGGAGGCTACACCTTC. This gives the protein CASSLAQGGGYTF. The chain joins TRBV5-1 to TRBJ1-2, with 7 bases in between that match TRBD1. Including cysteine and phenylalanine, the CDR3 has 13 amino acids. Only the CDR3 DNA stays, 39 bases, in frame from base 1. CDR1 and CDR2 were assigned from the germline V gene as SGHRS and YFSETQ. For this chain, trimming is 0 bases at the V end and 8 bases at the J end, and the number of junction bases without a gene match is 4. With the rest looked up from the reference TRBV5-1 and TRBJ1-2 genes rather than sequenced, the full variable domain is KAGVTQTPRYLIKTRGQQVTLSCSPISGHRSVSWYQQTPGQGLQFLFEYFSETQRNKGNFPGRFSGRQFSNSRSEMNVSTLELGDSALYLCASSLAQGGGYTFGSGTRLTVV.